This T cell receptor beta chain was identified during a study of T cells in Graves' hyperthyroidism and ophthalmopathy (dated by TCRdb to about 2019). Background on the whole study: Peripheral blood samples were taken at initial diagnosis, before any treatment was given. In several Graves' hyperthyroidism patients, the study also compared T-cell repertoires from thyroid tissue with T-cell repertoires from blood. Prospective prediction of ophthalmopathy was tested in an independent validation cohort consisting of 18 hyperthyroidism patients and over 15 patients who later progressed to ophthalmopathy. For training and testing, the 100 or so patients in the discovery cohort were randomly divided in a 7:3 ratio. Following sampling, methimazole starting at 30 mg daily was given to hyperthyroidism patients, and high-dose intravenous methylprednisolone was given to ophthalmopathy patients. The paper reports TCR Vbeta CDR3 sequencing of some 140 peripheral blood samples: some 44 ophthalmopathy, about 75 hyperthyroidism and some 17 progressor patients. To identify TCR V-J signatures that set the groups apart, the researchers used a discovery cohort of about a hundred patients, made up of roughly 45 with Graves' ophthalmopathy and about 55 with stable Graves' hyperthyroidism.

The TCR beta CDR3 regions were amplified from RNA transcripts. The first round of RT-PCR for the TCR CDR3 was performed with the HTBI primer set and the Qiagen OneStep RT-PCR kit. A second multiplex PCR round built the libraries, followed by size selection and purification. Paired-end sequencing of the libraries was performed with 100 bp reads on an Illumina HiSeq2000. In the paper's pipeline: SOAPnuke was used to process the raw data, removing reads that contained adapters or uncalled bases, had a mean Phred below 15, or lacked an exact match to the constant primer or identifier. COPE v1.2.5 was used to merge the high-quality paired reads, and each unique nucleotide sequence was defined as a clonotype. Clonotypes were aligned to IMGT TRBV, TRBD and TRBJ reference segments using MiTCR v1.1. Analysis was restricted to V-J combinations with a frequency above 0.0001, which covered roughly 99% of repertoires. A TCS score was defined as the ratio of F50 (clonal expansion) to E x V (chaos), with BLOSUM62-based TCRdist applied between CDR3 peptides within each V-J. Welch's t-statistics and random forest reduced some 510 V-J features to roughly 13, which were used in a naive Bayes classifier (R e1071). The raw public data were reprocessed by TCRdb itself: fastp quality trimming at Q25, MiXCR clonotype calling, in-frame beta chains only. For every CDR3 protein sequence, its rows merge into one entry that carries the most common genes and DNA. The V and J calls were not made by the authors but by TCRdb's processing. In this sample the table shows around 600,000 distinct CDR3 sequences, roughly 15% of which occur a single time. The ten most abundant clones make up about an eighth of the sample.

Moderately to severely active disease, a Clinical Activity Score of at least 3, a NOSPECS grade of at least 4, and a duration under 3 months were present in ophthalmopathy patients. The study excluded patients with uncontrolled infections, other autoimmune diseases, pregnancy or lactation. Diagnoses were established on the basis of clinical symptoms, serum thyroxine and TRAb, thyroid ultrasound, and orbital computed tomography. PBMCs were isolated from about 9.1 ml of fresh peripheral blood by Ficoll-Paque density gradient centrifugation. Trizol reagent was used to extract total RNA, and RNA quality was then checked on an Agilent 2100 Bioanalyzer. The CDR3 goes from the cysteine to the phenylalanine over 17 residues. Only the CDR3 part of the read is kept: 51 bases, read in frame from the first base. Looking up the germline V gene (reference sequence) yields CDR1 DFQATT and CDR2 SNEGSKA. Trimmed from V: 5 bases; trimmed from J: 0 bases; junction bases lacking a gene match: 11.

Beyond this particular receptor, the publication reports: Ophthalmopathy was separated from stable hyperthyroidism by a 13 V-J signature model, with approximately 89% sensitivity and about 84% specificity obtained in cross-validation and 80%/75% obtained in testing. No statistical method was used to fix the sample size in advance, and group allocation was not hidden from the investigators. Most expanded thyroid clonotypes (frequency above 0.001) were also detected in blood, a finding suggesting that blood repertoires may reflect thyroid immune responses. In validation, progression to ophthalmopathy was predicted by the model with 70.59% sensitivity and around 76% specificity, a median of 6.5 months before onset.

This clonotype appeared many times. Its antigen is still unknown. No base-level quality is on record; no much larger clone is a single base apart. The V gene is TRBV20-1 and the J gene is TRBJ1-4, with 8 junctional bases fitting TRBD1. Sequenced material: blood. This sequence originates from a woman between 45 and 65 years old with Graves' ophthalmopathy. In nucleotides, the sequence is TGCAGTGCTGTATCAGGGGGCGAGGCCTCAACTAATGAAAAACTGTTTTTT. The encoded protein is CSAVSGGEASTNEKLFF.